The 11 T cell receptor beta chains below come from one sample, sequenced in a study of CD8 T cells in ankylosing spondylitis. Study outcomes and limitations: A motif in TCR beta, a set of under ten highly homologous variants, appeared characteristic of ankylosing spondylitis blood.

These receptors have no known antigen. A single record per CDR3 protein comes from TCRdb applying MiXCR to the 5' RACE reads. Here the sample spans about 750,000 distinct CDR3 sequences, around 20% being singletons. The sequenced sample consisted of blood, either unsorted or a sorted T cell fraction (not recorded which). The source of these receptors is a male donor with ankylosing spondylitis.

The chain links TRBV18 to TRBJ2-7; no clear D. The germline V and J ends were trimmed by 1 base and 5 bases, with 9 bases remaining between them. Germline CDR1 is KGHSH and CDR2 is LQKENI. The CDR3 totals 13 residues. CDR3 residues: CASSPQGYHEQYF. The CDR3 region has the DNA TGTGCCAGCTCACCACAGGGTTACCACGAGCAGTACTTC.

The CDR3 region is CASSLEGKGNTEAFF. CDR3 bases: TGTGCCAGCAGCTTAGAAGGGAAAGGGAACACTGAAGCTTTCTTT. V usage is TRBV7-2 and J usage is TRBJ1-1; D gene uncertain. Trimming cost V 1 base and J 1 base, with 10 bases left between them. The CDR3 is made up of 15 amino acids. Per germline, CDR1 SGHTA and CDR2 FQGNSA.

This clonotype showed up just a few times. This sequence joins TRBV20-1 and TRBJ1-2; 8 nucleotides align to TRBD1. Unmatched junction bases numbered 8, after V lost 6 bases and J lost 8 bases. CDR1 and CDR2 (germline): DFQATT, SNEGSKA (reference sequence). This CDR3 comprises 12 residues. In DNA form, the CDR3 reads TGCAGTGCCCCGGACAGGGCGGGAGGCTACACCTTC. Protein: CSAPDRAGGYTF.

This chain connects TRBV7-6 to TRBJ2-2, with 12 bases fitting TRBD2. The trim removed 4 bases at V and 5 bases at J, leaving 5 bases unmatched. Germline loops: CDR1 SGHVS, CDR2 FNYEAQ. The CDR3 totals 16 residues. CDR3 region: CASSSRGLAGTGELFF. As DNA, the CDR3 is TGTGCCAGCAGCTCTAGGGGACTAGCGGGTACCGGGGAGCTGTTTTTT.

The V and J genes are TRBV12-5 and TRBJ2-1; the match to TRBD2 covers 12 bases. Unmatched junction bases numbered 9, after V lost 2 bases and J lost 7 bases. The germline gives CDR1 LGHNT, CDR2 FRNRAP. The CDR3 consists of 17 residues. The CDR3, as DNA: TGTGCTAGTGGTTTGTGGGCCCCGACTAGCGGGAGAAATGAGCAGTTCTTC. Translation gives CASGLWAPTSGRNEQFF.

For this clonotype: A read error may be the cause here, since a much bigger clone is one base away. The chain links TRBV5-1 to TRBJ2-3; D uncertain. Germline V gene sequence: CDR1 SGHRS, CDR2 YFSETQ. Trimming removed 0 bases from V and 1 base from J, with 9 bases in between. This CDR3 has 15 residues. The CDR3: CASSLAGIGTDTQYF. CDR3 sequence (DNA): TGCGCCAGCAGCTTGGCAGGAATCGGCACAGATACGCAGTATTTT. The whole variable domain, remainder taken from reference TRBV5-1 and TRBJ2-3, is KAGVTQTPRYLIKTRGQQVTLSCSPISGHRSVSWYQQTPGQGLQFLFEYFSETQRNKGNFPGRFSGRQFSNSRSEMNVSTLELGDSALYLCASSLAGIGTDTQYFGPGTRLTVL.

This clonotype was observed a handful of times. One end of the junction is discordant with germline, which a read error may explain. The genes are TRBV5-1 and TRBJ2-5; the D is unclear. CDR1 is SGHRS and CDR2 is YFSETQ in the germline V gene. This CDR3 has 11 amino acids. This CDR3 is CASGFQETQYF. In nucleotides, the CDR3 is TGCGCCAGCGGCTTTCAAGAGACCCAGTACTTC.

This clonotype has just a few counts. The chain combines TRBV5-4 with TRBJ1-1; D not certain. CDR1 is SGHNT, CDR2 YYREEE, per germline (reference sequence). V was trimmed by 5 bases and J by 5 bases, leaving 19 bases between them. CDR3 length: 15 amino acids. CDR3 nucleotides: TGTGCCAGCAGTAAATCATTGGCAGGAAAGACTGAAGCTTTCTTT. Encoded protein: CASSKSLAGKTEAFF. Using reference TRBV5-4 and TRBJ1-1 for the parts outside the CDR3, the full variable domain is ETGVTQSPTHLIKTRGQQVTLRCSSQSGHNTVSWYQQALGQGPQFIFQYYREEENGRGNFPPRFSGLQFPNYSSELNVNALELDDSALYLCASSKSLAGKTEAFFGQGTRLTVV.

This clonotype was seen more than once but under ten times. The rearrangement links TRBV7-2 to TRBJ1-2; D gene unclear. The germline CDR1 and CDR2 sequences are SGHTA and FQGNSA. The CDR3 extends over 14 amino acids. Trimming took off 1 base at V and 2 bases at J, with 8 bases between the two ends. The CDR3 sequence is CASSLEAGNYGYTF. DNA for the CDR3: TGTGCCAGCAGCTTAGAGGCGGGGAACTATGGCTACACCTTC.

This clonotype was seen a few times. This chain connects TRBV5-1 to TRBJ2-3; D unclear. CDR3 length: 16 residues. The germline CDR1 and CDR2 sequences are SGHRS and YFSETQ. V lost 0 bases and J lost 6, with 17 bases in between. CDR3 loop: CASSLAVAGHGDTQYF. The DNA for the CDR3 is TGCGCCAGCAGCTTGGCAGTGGCAGGCCATGGGGATACGCAGTATTTT.

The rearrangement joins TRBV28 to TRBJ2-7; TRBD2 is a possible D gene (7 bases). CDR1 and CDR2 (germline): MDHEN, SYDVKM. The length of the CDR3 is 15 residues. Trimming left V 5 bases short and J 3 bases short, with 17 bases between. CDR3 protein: CASSGGALYLYEQYF. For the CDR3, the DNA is TGTGCCAGCAGTGGGGGGGCGCTTTATCTCTACGAGCAGTACTTC.